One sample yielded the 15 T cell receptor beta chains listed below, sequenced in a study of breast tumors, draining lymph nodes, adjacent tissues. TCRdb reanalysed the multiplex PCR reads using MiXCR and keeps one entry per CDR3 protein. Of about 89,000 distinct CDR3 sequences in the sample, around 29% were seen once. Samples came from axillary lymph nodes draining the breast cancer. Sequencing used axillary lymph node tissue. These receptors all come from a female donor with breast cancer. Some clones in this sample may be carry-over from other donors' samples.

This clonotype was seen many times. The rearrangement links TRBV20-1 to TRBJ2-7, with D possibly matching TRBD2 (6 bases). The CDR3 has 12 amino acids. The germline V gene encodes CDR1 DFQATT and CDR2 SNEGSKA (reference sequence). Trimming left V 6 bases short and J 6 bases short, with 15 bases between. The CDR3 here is CSATDRGTEQYF. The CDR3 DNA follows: TGCAGTGCCACAGATCGGGGGACCGAGCAGTACTTC.

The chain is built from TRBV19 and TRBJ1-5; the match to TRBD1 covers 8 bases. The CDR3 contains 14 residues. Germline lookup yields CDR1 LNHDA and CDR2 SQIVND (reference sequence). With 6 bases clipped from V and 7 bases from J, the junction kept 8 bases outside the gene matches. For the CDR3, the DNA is TGTGCCAGTAGCCGAGACAGGGGAACACAGCCCCAGCATTTT. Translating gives CASSRDRGTQPQHF.

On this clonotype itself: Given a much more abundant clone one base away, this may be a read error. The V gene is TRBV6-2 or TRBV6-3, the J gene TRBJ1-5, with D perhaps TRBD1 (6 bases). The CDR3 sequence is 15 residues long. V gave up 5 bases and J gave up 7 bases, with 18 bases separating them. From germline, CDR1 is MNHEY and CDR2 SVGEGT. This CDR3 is CASSHRDIGGQPQHF. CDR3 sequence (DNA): TGTGCCAGCAGTCACAGGGACATCGGGGGACAGCCCCAGCATTTT.

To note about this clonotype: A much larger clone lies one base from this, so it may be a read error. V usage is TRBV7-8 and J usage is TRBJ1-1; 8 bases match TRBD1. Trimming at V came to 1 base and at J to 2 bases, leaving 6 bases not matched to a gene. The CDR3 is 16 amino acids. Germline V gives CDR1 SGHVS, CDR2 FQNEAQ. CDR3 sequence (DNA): TGTGCCAGCAGCTTAGTGACAGGGGAACTTAACACTGAAGCTTTCTTT. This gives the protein CASSLVTGELNTEAFF.

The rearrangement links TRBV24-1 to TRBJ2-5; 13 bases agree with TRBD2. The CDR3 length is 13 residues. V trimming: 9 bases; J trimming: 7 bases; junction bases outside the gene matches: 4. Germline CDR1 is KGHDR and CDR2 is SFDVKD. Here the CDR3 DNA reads TGTGCCACCCAACTAGCGGGAGGGCCGACCCAGTACTTC. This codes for CATQLAGGPTQYF.

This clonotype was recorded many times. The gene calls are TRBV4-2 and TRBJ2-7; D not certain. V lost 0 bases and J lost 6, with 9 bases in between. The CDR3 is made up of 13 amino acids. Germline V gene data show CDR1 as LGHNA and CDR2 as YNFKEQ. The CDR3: CASSQEAPREQYF. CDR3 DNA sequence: TGTGCCAGCAGCCAAGAGGCTCCCCGCGAGCAGTACTTC.

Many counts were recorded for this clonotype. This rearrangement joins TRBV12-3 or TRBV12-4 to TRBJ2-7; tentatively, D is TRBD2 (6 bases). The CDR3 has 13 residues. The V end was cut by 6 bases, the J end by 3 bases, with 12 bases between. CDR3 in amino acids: CASSHSSVYEQYF. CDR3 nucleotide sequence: TGTGCCAGCAGCCACTCTAGCGTCTACGAGCAGTACTTC.

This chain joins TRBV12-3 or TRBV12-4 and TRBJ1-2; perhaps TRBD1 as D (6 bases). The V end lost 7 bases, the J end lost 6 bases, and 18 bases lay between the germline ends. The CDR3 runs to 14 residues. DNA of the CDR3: TGTGCCAGCAATCCTATACAGGGAAGCCATGGCTACACCTTC. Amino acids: CASNPIQGSHGYTF.

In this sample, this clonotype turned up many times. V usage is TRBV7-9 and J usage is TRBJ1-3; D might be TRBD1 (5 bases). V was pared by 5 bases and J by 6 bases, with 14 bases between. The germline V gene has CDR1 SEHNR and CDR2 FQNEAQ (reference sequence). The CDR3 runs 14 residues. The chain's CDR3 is CASSAEGNPNTIYF. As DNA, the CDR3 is TGTGCCAGCAGCGCCGAGGGGAATCCAAACACCATATATTTT.

The CDR3, as DNA: TGTGCCAGCAGCTCAAGTCTCAGCGGGAGCTACGAGCAGTACTTC. This codes for CASSSSLSGSYEQYF. V gene TRBV7-1 combines with J gene TRBJ2-7; 8 bases are shared with TRBD2. TRBV7-1 is assigned to the ORF class and has an uncertain function. The CDR3 extends over 15 amino acids. The J segment lost 3 bases and the V segment lost 2 bases, leaving 6 bases of the junction unmatched.

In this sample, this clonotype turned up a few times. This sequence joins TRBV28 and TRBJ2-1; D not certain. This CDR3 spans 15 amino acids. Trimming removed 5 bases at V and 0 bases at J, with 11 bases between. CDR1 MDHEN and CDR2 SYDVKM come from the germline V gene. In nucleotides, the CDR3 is TGTGCCAGCAGTAGGCGCCCGAGCTCCTACAATGAGCAGTTCTTC. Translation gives CASSRRPSSYNEQFF. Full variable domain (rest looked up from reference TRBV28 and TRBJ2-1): DVKVTQSSRYLVKRTGEKVFLECVQDMDHENMFWYRQDPGLGLRLIYFSYDVKMKEKGDIPEGYSVSREKKERFSLILESASTNQTSMYLCASSRRPSSYNEQFFGPGTRLTVL.

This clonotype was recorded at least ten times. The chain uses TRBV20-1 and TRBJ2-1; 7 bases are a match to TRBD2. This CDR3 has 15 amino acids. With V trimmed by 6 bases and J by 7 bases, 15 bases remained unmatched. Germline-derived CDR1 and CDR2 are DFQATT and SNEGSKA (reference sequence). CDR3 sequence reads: CSALRSGEGRNEQFF. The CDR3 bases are TGCAGTGCCCTACGGTCTGGGGAGGGCCGGAATGAGCAGTTCTTC.

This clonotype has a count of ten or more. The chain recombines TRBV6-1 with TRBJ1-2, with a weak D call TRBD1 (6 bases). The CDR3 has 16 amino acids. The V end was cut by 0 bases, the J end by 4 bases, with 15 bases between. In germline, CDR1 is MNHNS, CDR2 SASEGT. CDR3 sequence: CASSEAGAGAGYGYTF. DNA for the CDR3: TGTGCCAGCAGTGAAGCGGGAGCGGGGGCGGGCTATGGCTACACCTTC.

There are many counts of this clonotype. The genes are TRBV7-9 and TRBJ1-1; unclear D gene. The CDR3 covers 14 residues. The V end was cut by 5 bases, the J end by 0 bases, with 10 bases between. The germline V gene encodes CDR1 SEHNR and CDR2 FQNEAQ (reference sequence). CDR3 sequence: CASSTGALNTEAFF. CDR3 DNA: TGTGCCAGCAGCACCGGAGCCCTGAACACTGAAGCTTTCTTT.

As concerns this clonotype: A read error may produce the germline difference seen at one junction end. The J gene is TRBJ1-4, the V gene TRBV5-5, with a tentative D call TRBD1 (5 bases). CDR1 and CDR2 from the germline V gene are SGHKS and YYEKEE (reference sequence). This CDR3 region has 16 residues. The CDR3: CASRLGPAIRSEKLFF. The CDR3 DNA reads TGTGCCAGCCGCTTGGGACCCGCCATCAGGAGCGAAAAACTGTTTTTT.